What follows are 10 T cell receptor beta chains derived from one specimen sequenced in a study of post-analysis software for immune sequencing data. Which antigens these TCRs recognize remains unknown. TCR beta cDNA libraries had unique molecular identifiers. Using its own MiXCR run on the PCR reads, TCRdb lists one record per CDR3 protein. This table holds 600,000 to 750,000 distinct CDR3 sequences, 59% found once. Notes on the study in general: Patients had higher frequencies than controls of roughly 5 TRBV segments, including TRBV5-6, TRBV5-1 and TRBV20-1.

The sample taken for sequencing was blood. These receptors all stem from a girl aged 2 to 10 with multiple sclerosis.

The CDR3 region is CSVDRSNNEQFF. The CDR3 DNA reads as TGCAGCGTTGACAGGTCAAACAATGAGCAGTTCTTC. The chain links TRBV29-1 to TRBJ2-1; no reliable D call. Germline-derived CDR1 and CDR2 are SQVTM and ANQGSEA. This CDR3 spans 12 amino acids. Trimming left V 3 bases short and J 5 bases short, with 8 bases between.

The chain employs TRBV10-3 and TRBJ2-2; D not resolved. Trimming shortened V by 2 bases and J by 6 bases, and 10 bases separated the two germline ends. Per the germline V gene, CDR1 is ENHRY and CDR2 is SYGVKD. The CDR3 loop spans 14 amino acids. The CDR3 DNA follows: TGTGCCATCAGTGAGGGGGAATGGGCCGGGGAGCTGTTTTTT. Its protein is CAISEGEWAGELFF.

This clonotype was counted a few times. V gene TRBV20-1 combines with J gene TRBJ2-1; D not resolved. The V end lost 8 bases, the J end lost 10 bases, and 21 bases lay between the germline ends. This CDR3 has 13 amino acids. The germline V gene encodes CDR1 DFQATT and CDR2 SNEGSKA (reference sequence). The CDR3 spells CSRLGTAAGEQFF. CDR3 DNA: TGCAGTCGCCTGGGAACAGCCGCCGGGGAGCAGTTCTTC.

In nucleotides, the CDR3 is TGTGCCAGCAGCCGGGGACTAGCGGGATCCCTGGCGGAGACCCAGTACTTC. It encodes CASSRGLAGSLAETQYF. V usage is TRBV7-9 and J usage is TRBJ2-5; 13 bases are a match to TRBD2. V gave up 5 bases and J gave up 5 bases; unmatched junction bases: 11. The CDR3 contains 17 residues. Per germline, CDR1 SEHNR and CDR2 FQNEAQ (reference sequence).

The genes are TRBV6-5 and TRBJ2-1, with D possibly TRBD1 on 6 matching bases. The germline V gene has CDR1 MNHEY and CDR2 SVGAGI. V gave up 0 bases and J gave up 3 bases, with 9 bases separating them. This CDR3 contains 15 residues. CDR3 in DNA: TGTGCCAGCAGTTACTCGTGGACAGACTACAATGAGCAGTTCTTC. Translation: CASSYSWTDYNEQFF.

The V gene is TRBV12-3 or TRBV12-4, the J gene TRBJ2-7, with a weak D call TRBD1 (6 bases). Trimming stripped 5 bases from V and 6 bases from J, with 11 bases between. The CDR3 runs 12 residues. In DNA, the CDR3 is TGTGCCAGCAGTCCCAGGGGCTTCGAGCAGTACTTC. Protein sequence: CASSPRGFEQYF.

The rearrangement links TRBV6-2 or TRBV6-3 to TRBJ2-1; TRBD1 might be the D (6 bases). Germline CDR1 MNHEY, CDR2 SVGEGT. The CDR3 covers 12 residues. Trimming cost V 5 bases and J 14 bases, with 16 bases left between them. The DNA for the CDR3 is TGTGCCAGCAGTCAGGGGACCGGGCGTGAGTTCTTC. Encoded protein: CASSQGTGREFF.

This chain uses TRBV5-1 with TRBJ1-6; no firm D call. The CDR3 extends over 12 amino acids. Trimming stripped 3 bases from V and 11 bases from J, with 9 bases between. The germline gives CDR1 SGHRS, CDR2 YFSETQ. The CDR3 nucleotides read TGCGCCAGCAGCTATGGGATCCCACCCCTCCACTTT. Translating gives CASSYGIPPLHF.

This sequence joins TRBV5-5 and TRBJ2-3; D is possibly TRBD2 (6 bases). The CDR3 spans 17 residues. V lost 0 bases, J lost 5 bases, and 19 bases lay in between. CDR1 and CDR2 from the germline V gene are SGHKS and YYEKEE (reference sequence). The CDR3 spells CASSLDGTLVGRDTQYF. CDR3 in DNA: TGTGCCAGCAGCTTGGATGGGACTCTAGTTGGGAGAGATACGCAGTATTTT.

The chain combines TRBV12-3 or TRBV12-4 with TRBJ2-4, with 7 bases identical to TRBD1. J lost 8 bases, V lost 6 bases, and 10 bases had no gene match. The CDR3 is 14 amino acids. The CDR3 DNA reads as TGTGCCAGCAGGCGGACTCAGGGGGAGCACATTCAGTACTTC. Translated: CASRRTQGEHIQYF.